The clone carrying this TCR beta chain showed up just a few times. The antigen remains unidentified. In the same sample, other DNA sequences code for this CDR3. With 60 Vbeta and 13 Jbeta primers, the PCR was carried out. The table came from immunoSEQ multiplex PCR; TCRdb's copy has only in-frame clones and leaves some out. The repertoire holds roughly 120,000 clones, with 55% to 75% as singletons. The sample comes from a study of cytomegalovirus exposure and HLA in healthy donors. Study summary: Within the Caucasian-associated ancestry cluster were about 81% of the roughly 400 genotyped donors. Overall study results and limits: Roughly uniform sequencing depth across donors was assumed, possibly incorrectly. In vitro confirmation showed three CMV-associated chains to be CMV antigen specific. Immune exposure was documented only through CMV serostatus.

CDR1 and CDR2 from the germline V gene are SGHRS and YFSETQ. The CDR3 runs to 13 residues. V was trimmed by 0 bases and J by 2 bases, leaving 5 bases between them. The gene calls are TRBV5-1 and TRBJ2-5, with unresolved D. The sequencing sample was made of PBMCs. The receptor comes from a woman in her 40s in good health and CMV-seropositive. The CDR3 protein is CASSLGQQETQYF. Here the CDR3 DNA reads TGCGCCAGCAGCTTGGGTCAGCAAGAGACCCAGTACTTC.